A selection of T cell receptor beta chains follows, all from one sample in a study of T cell changes during pregnancy in multiple sclerosis. TCRdb's table, derived via immunoSEQ multiplex PCR, lists solely in-frame clones and lacks some. The data contain about 98,000 clones, about 91% of them seen just once; the ten biggest clones take up 2% to 3%. The material sequenced was peripheral blood, taken after pregnancy. The receptors come from a female donor in good health, enrolled as a control in a pregnancy study. CDR3s include the opening cysteine and the closing phenylalanine or tryptophan. Each record gives: clone size, J gene, V gene, D gene, CDR3 protein, CDR3 DNA. A D gene is named only where the DNA matches it firmly. Not every row has a clone size; where given, it reads once, few, many or a size class.

>.|TRBJ2-1|TRBV7-3|TRBD2
CASSPSGGATYNEQFF
TGTGCCAGCAGCCCTAGCGGGGGGGCCACCTACAATGAGCAGTTCTTC
>.|TRBJ2-3|TRBV18|.
CASSPPEGTQYF
TGTGCCAGCTCACCACCGGAGGGTACGCAGTATTTT
>once|TRBJ2-7|TRBV6-1|.
CASSERIAWYEQYF
TGTGCCAGCAGTGAGAGGATAGCCTGGTACGAGCAGTACTTC
>.|TRBJ2-1|TRBV11-1|TRBD1
CASSPDRGPEQFF
TGTGCCAGCAGTCCTGACAGGGGGCCTGAGCAGTTCTTC
>.|TRBJ1-5|TRBV9|.
CASSVASNQPQHF
TGTGCCAGCAGCGTAGCGAGCAATCAGCCCCAGCATTTT
>.|TRBJ1-2|TRBV7-9|.
CASSLGGPYGYTF
TGTGCCAGCAGCTTAGGAGGGCCCTATGGCTACACCTTC
>.|TRBJ1-2|TRBV20-1|TRBD1
CSGQGDYGYTF
TGCAGTGGGCAGGGGGATTATGGCTACACCTTC
>.|TRBJ2-2|TRBV7-9|.
CASRPTGPAGELFF
TGTGCCAGCAGACCAACAGGGCCGGCCGGGGAGCTGTTTTTT
>.|TRBJ1-5|TRBV19|TRBD1
CASSGGTGMSNQPQHF
TGTGCCAGTAGTGGGGGGACAGGGATGAGCAATCAGCCCCAGCATTTT
>.|TRBJ2-5|TRBV7-2|TRBD2
CASSLTSGSKETQYF
TGTGCCAGCAGCTTGACTAGCGGGAGTAAAGAGACCCAGTACTTC
>.|TRBJ1-6|TRBV4-1|TRBD1
CASSQDRQGNSPLHF
TGCGCCAGCAGCCAAGATCGACAGGGGAATTCACCCCTCCACTTT
>.|TRBJ2-1|TRBV12-1|.
CASSSGPSGSINEQFF
TGTGCCAGCAGCTCCGGCCCTAGCGGGAGTATCAATGAGCAGTTCTTC
>.|TRBJ2-2|TRBV11-3|.
CASSRGSYGELFF
TGTGCCAGCAGCCGGGGTTCGTACGGGGAGCTGTTTTTT
>.|TRBJ2-6|TRBV6-6|TRBD1
CATTIQGLTVDLTF
TGTGCCACGACCATACAGGGGCTAACCGTTGACCTGACTTTC
>once|TRBJ2-2|TRBV6-1|.
CASSVSGTGELFF
TGTGCCAGCAGCGTTAGCGGAACCGGGGAGCTGTTTTTT
>.|TRBJ2-1|TRBV5-4|.
CASSLGGGEQFF
TGTGCCAGCAGCCTGGGGGGGGGCGAGCAGTTCTTC
>.|TRBJ1-2|TRBV28|TRBD1
CASSDGTVNYGYTF
TGTGCCAGCAGCGACGGGACAGTTAACTATGGCTACACCTTC
>.|TRBJ2-3|TRBV2|TRBD2
CASSEGAGGPDTQYF
TGTGCCAGCAGTGAAGGAGCGGGGGGGCCAGATACGCAGTATTTT